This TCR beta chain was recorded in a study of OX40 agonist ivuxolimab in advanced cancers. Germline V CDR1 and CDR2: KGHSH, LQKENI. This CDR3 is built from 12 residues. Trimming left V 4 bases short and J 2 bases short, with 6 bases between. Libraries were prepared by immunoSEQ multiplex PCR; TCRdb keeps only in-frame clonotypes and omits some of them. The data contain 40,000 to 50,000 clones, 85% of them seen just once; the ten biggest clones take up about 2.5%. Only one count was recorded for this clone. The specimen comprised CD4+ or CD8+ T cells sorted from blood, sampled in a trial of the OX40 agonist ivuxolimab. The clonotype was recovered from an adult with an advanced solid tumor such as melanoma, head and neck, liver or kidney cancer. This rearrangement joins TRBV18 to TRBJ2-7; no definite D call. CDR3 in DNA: TGTGCCAGCTCACTTATACCCTACGAGCAGTACTTC. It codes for CASSLIPYEQYF.